One and the same sample provided the 30 T cell receptor beta chains below, sequenced in a study of graft-versus-host responses after intestinal transplantation. Intraepithelial and lamina propria lymphocytes were freed from processed graft tissue. TCRdb keeps only in-frame clones here, not all; method: immunoSEQ multiplex PCR. The sample contains around 7,100 clones, around two thirds of which appear only once. Sequencing used ileum tissue, obtained approximately 240 days after intestinal transplantation. These receptors were collected from a human patient who received an intestinal transplant, so some T cells may come from the graft donor.

V gene TRBV6-1 combines with J gene TRBJ1-4; D gene uncertain. Trimming pared 1 base from V and 8 bases from J, leaving 11 bases between. The CDR3 has 14 residues. Germline CDR1 is MNHNS and CDR2 is SASEGT. The CDR3 region is CASSEGGVREKLFF. The CDR3 coding sequence is TGTGCCAGCAGTGAAGGGGGAGTTCGGGAAAAACTGTTTTTT.

V is TRBV2 and J is TRBJ1-5; D may be TRBD1 (5 bases). Germline V gene lookup returns CDR1 SNHLY and CDR2 FYNNEI. This CDR3 has 13 residues. Trimming pared 3 bases from V and 7 bases from J, leaving 10 bases between. The CDR3 loop is CASSEGRGQPQHF. The CDR3 DNA follows: TGTGCCAGCAGTGAGGGTAGGGGCCAGCCCCAGCATTTT.

The rearrangement uses TRBV27 and TRBJ1-1; 9 positions match TRBD1. V was clipped by 9 bases and J by 4 bases; unmatched bases: 9. The CDR3 has 14 residues. Per the germline V gene, CDR1 is MNHEY and CDR2 is SMNVEV (reference sequence). Here the CDR3 DNA reads TGTGCCAGTAATTTACAGGGGGCAGGCACTGAAGCTTTCTTT. Protein: CASNLQGAGTEAFF.

The V gene is TRBV5-6, the J gene TRBJ2-3; D remains ambiguous. This CDR3 is 14 amino acids long. V lost 0 bases and J 5 bases, leaving 10 bases between the germline ends. Per the germline V gene, CDR1 is SGHDT and CDR2 is YYEEEE. As DNA, the CDR3 is TGTGCCAGCAGCTTGGAGGGCCGTGGAGATACGCAGTATTTT. Translation gives CASSLEGRGDTQYF.

V is TRBV4-2 and J is TRBJ2-6; TRBD2 might be the D (5 bases). The V end was cut by 0 bases, the J end by 0 bases, with 9 bases between. Germline V lookup: CDR1 LGHNA, CDR2 YNFKEQ. The CDR3 covers 17 residues. The CDR3 DNA reads TGTGCCAGCAGCCAAGAGCGGGTAGGCTCTGGGGCCAACGTCCTGACTTTC. Amino acid sequence: CASSQERVGSGANVLTF.

The CDR3 DNA sequence: TGTGCCAGCAGTGAAGCAGGGGTCGGGGAGCTGTTTTTT. Residues: CASSEAGVGELFF. The chain has TRBV6-1 and TRBJ2-2; perhaps TRBD1 as D (5 bases). Germline V lookup: CDR1 MNHNS, CDR2 SASEGT. There are 13 residues in the CDR3. Trimming pared 0 bases from V and 7 bases from J, leaving 6 bases between.

The genes are TRBV7-2 and TRBJ2-3; 12 bases are a match to TRBD2. J lost 7 bases, V lost 5 bases, and 7 bases had no gene match. The length of the CDR3 is 15 residues. Per the germline V gene, CDR1 is SGHTA and CDR2 is FQGNSA. DNA of the CDR3: TGTGCCAGCAGCCCCTCTAGCGGGGGGGCTCATACGCAGTATTTT. It is translated as CASSPSSGGAHTQYF.

The gene calls are TRBV6-6 and TRBJ1-1; D gene ambiguous. The V end lost 6 bases, the J end lost 7 bases, and 18 bases lay between the germline ends. CDR1 and CDR2 (germline): MNHNY, SVGAGI (reference sequence). The CDR3 is made up of 14 amino acids. CDR3 loop: CASSYRLEMNEAFF. The DNA of the CDR3 is TGTGCCAGCAGCTACCGACTAGAAATGAATGAAGCTTTCTTT.

Points on this clone: At one end the junction does not follow the germline gene, possibly because of a read error. Other DNA sequences in the same sample also yield this CDR3. This chain connects TRBV10-2 to TRBJ2-2, with D possibly being TRBD2 (6 bases). The V gene's germline CDR1 is WSHSY and CDR2 SAAADI. The CDR3 is made up of 14 amino acids. CDR3 loop: CASTTVGGIGELFF. CDR3 DNA sequence: TGCGCTAGCACCACGGTGGGGGGAATCGGGGAGCTGTTTTTT.

The rearrangement uses TRBV19 and TRBJ2-2; the match to TRBD2 covers 14 bases. The CDR3 has 19 residues. Germline lookup yields CDR1 LNHDA and CDR2 SQIVND (reference sequence). With V trimmed by 11 bases and J by 3 bases, 17 bases remained unmatched. The CDR3 nucleotides are TGTGCCCGACCCGGGACTAGCGGGAGAGCCCCAGGGGACACCGGGGAGCTGTTTTTT. This sequence encodes CARPGTSGRAPGDTGELFF.

The chain combines TRBV4-1 with TRBJ2-7; 11 bases are shared with TRBD2. This CDR3 has 14 amino acids. The ends lost 5 bases at V and 4 bases at J; junction bases unmatched: 4. CDR1 is MGHRA and CDR2 is YSYEKL in the germline V gene. The CDR3 region is CASSYGTSGYEQYF. The CDR3 nucleotides are TGCGCCAGCAGCTATGGGACTAGCGGATACGAGCAGTACTTC.

This clone occurred once. The chain combines TRBV19 with TRBJ2-3; 7 bases line up with TRBD2. This CDR3 region has 16 residues. From germline, CDR1 is LNHDA and CDR2 SQIVND (reference sequence). The J segment lost 3 bases and the V segment lost 5 bases, leaving 11 bases of the junction unmatched. Here the CDR3 reads CASSVTTSAGTDTQYF. Written as DNA, the CDR3 is TGTGCCAGTAGTGTCACTACTAGCGCGGGAACAGATACGCAGTATTTT.

The V gene is TRBV19, the J gene TRBJ1-5; D unclear. The length of the CDR3 is 12 residues. V was trimmed by 3 bases and J by 9 bases, leaving 9 bases between them. From germline, CDR1 is LNHDA and CDR2 SQIVND (reference sequence). The CDR3 coding sequence is TGTGCCAGTAGTATTGGAAAACCGCCCCAGCATTTT. Amino acids: CASSIGKPPQHF.

This chain connects TRBV5-1 to TRBJ1-3, with a possible D match to TRBD1 (5 bases). CDR3 size: 14 residues. The V gene's germline CDR1 is SGHRS and CDR2 YFSETQ. The V gene lost 7 bases and the J gene lost 0 bases, with 11 bases spanning the gap. The CDR3, as DNA: TGCGCCAGCCAAGACGGGGCCTCTGGAAACACCATATATTTT. This sequence encodes CASQDGASGNTIYF.

V is TRBV5-5 and J is TRBJ2-7; 8 bases are shared with TRBD1. The germline V gene encodes CDR1 SGHKS and CDR2 YYEKEE (reference sequence). This CDR3 region has 15 residues. V was pared by 4 bases and J by 0 bases, with 6 bases of the junction left unmatched. CDR3 sequence: CASSQGQGRSYEQYV. In DNA, the CDR3 is TGTGCCAGCAGCCAAGGACAGGGCCGCTCCTACGAGCAGTACGTC.

The CDR3 here is CASSPVGGSPLHF. CDR3 nucleotides: TGTGCCAGCTCACCGGTCGGGGGATCACCCCTCCACTTT. This chain uses TRBV18 with TRBJ1-6; maybe TRBD1 (5 bases). The CDR3 length is 13 residues. Germline lookup yields CDR1 KGHSH and CDR2 LQKENI. The V and J ends lost 3 bases and 10 bases respectively, with 10 bases between them.

The chain links TRBV7-2 to TRBJ1-1; D remains ambiguous. The CDR3 length is 13 residues. Germline-derived CDR1 and CDR2 are SGHTA and FQGNSA. Trimming stripped 5 bases from V and 1 base from J, with 8 bases between. CDR3 DNA sequence: TGTGCCAGCAGCCCCGTCAGGAACACTGAAGCTTTCTTT. The encoded protein is CASSPVRNTEAFF.

This clone is large within its sample. CDR3 residues: CASSPGSDNSPLHF. CDR3 coding DNA: TGTGCCAGCAGTCCCGGGTCTGATAATTCACCCCTCCACTTT. V usage is TRBV27 and J usage is TRBJ1-6; the D is unclear. This CDR3 has 14 amino acids. Germline V gene data show CDR1 as MNHEY and CDR2 as SMNVEV (reference sequence). Trimming took off 5 bases at V and 5 bases at J, with 10 bases between the two ends.

The V and J genes are TRBV4-1 and TRBJ2-1; tentatively, D is TRBD2 (6 bases). V was cut by 4 bases and J by 7 bases, with 23 bases left in between. Germline-derived CDR1 and CDR2 are MGHRA and YSYEKL. This CDR3 has 17 amino acids. The CDR3 sequence is CASSRGVGRSRGNEQFF. CDR3 sequence (DNA): TGCGCCAGCAGCCGCGGGGTTGGGAGGTCCCGGGGGAATGAGCAGTTCTTC.

This chain joins TRBV18 and TRBJ2-7, with D hard to call. The V end lost 2 bases, the J end lost 3 bases, and 14 bases lay between the germline ends. Germline lookup yields CDR1 KGHSH and CDR2 LQKENI. This CDR3 is built from 15 residues. The CDR3 nucleotides read TGTGCCAGCTCACCAAGACTCGCTTCAAACTACGAGCAGTACGTC. Protein product: CASSPRLASNYEQYV.

This clone was detected only a few times. This same CDR3 is encoded by further DNA sequences in the sample. The rearrangement joins TRBV18 to TRBJ2-2; 7 bases match TRBD1. CDR3 length equals 15 residues. Looked up from germline, CDR1 is KGHSH and CDR2 is LQKENI. The V segment lost 3 bases and the J segment 1 base; nucleotides outside the gene matches: 2. CDR3 sequence: CASSPRDRNTGELFF. In DNA, the CDR3 is TGTGCCAGCTCACCTAGGGACAGGAACACCGGGGAGCTGTTTTTT.

The V call is TRBV7-6, the J call TRBJ2-2, with 13 positions matching TRBD2. V trimming: 5 bases; J trimming: 7 bases; junction bases outside the gene matches: 7. There are 16 residues in the CDR3. Germline-derived CDR1 and CDR2 are SGHVS and FNYEAQ. Here the CDR3 reads CASSPTSGGANGELFF. The CDR3 nucleotides are TGTGCCAGCAGCCCCACTAGCGGGGGGGCCAACGGGGAGCTGTTTTTT.

In DNA, the CDR3 is TGTGCCAGCAGCTTGGCAGGGGCCCAAGAGACCCAGTACTTC. Amino acid sequence: CASSLAGAQETQYF. This sequence joins TRBV5-6 and TRBJ2-5; perhaps TRBD1 as D (6 bases). The germline V gene has CDR1 SGHDT and CDR2 YYEEEE. There are 14 residues in the CDR3. V was pared by 0 bases and J by 1 base, with 7 bases between.

The chain uses TRBV29-1 and TRBJ1-4, with D perhaps matching TRBD1 (5 bases). In germline, CDR1 is SQVTM, CDR2 ANQGSEA. The CDR3 consists of 17 residues. Trimming left V 5 bases short and J 8 bases short, with 27 bases between. In DNA form, the CDR3 reads TGCAGCGTTCTGGGGGTGGGCGAAGGGCCCCTAAAGGAAAAACTGTTTTTT. Protein: CSVLGVGEGPLKEKLFF.

Only one count was recorded for this clone. This chain joins TRBV28 and TRBJ1-2; TRBD1 aligns across 8 bases. Germline V gene lookup returns CDR1 MDHEN and CDR2 SYDVKM. The CDR3 is 16 residues long. Trimming removed 8 bases from V and 3 bases from J; junction bases left unmatched: 14. In DNA, the CDR3 is TGTGCCAGCTCCCCCCGAGGACAGGGAGGGGACTATGGCTACACCTTC. Translated: CASSPRGQGGDYGYTF.

The rearrangement links TRBV6-1 to TRBJ1-1; D is undetermined. Germline values: CDR1 MNHNS, CDR2 SASEGT. Trimming took 8 bases from V and 3 from J, leaving 16 bases between them. This CDR3 region has 14 residues. The CDR3 sequence: CASPRDETDTEAFF. The CDR3 DNA sequence: TGTGCCAGCCCGAGGGATGAGACGGACACTGAAGCTTTCTTT.

V usage is TRBV6-1 and J usage is TRBJ2-3; 9 bases fit TRBD2. Germline V gene lookup returns CDR1 MNHNS and CDR2 SASEGT. The CDR3 is 15 residues long. Trimming at V came to 4 bases and at J to 2 bases, leaving 4 bases not matched to a gene. CDR3 loop: CASSGLAGTTDTQYF. CDR3 sequence (DNA): TGTGCCAGCAGTGGCCTAGCGGGGACCACAGATACGCAGTATTTT.

The chain has TRBV11-3 and TRBJ1-1; D is unclear. V dropped 0 bases and J dropped 7 bases, with 9 bases sitting between them. Germline V gene sequence: CDR1 SGHNT, CDR2 YENEEA. There are 13 residues in the CDR3. CDR3 amino acids: CASSLDVTGEAFF. The CDR3 bases are TGTGCCAGCAGCTTAGATGTGACGGGTGAAGCTTTCTTT. The full variable domain, its missing parts supplied by reference TRBV11-3 and TRBJ1-1, is EAGVVQSPRYKIIEKKQPVAFWCNPISGHNTLYWYLQNLGQGPELLIRYENEEAVDDSQLPKDRFSAERLKGVDSTLKIQPAELGDSAVYLCASSLDVTGEAFFGQGTRLTVV.

CDR3 protein: CASSSFTLGGGYGYTF. The CDR3 nucleotides are TGTGCCAGCAGCTCGTTTACCCTCGGGGGAGGCTATGGCTACACCTTC. This sequence joins TRBV4-2 and TRBJ1-2; a weak D match, TRBD1 (5 bases). Germline CDR1 reads LGHNA; CDR2 reads YNFKEQ. This CDR3 is built from 16 residues. Trimming cost V 5 bases and J 4 bases, with 20 bases left between them.

The chain uses TRBV15 and TRBJ1-6; TRBD1 is a possible D gene (5 bases). Trimming left V 0 bases short and J 6 bases short, with 12 bases between. This CDR3 spans 16 amino acids. In germline, CDR1 is LNHNV, CDR2 YYDKDF (reference sequence). The CDR3 loop is CATSRDPGGSNSPLHF. In DNA, the CDR3 is TGTGCCACCAGCAGAGATCCCGGGGGGAGTAATTCACCCCTCCACTTT.